The 30 T cell receptor beta chains below were found in one sample sequenced in a study of T cell repertoires in cytomegalovirus infection. MiXCR, applied by TCRdb to the reads, yields one record per CDR3 protein. The sample lists 150,000 to 200,000 distinct CDR3 sequences, 28% occurring once. Sequenced material: PBMCs. The receptors here all came from a human donor in good health (CMV status not recorded). Some clones in this sample may be carry-over from other donors' samples.

The rearrangement uses TRBV20-1 and TRBJ1-5; TRBD1 matches at 7 bases. Germline CDR1 DFQATT, CDR2 SNEGSKA (reference sequence). The trim removed 6 bases at V and 1 base at J, leaving 3 bases unmatched. The CDR3 has 13 amino acids. In nucleotides, the CDR3 is TGCAGTGCCGTGGACAGGAGCAATCAGCCCCAGCATTTT. Its protein is CSAVDRSNQPQHF.

This clonotype has more than one count but fewer than ten. This rearrangement joins TRBV6-5 to TRBJ2-7, with 9 nucleotides matching TRBD1. The CDR3 extends over 16 amino acids. The J segment lost 6 bases and the V segment lost 7 bases, leaving 16 bases of the junction unmatched. CDR1 and CDR2 from the germline V gene are MNHEY and SVGAGI. The CDR3, as DNA: TGTGCCAGCACCGAGTTAGTGGGACAGGGAGGACGCGAGCAGTACTTC. Translating it yields CASTELVGQGGREQYF.

Worth noting for this clonotype: A read error may account for a junction end that differs from germline. The V call is TRBV14, the J call TRBJ2-7, with a possible D match to TRBD2 (6 bases). The germline V gene encodes CDR1 SGHDN and CDR2 FVKESK. The CDR3 totals 15 residues. CDR3 protein: CASSQDSGTPYVQYF. The DNA for the CDR3 is TGTGCCAGCAGCCAAGACTCCGGGACTCCCTACGTGCAGTACTTC.

In its sample, this clonotype was seen a few times. CDR3 sequence: CASTFRTGEETQYF. The CDR3 DNA reads as TGTGCCTCTACTTTTAGGACAGGAGAAGAGACCCAGTACTTC. The chain uses TRBV7-8 and TRBJ2-5, with TRBD1 matching over 7 bases. Germline V gene sequence: CDR1 SGHVS, CDR2 FQNEAQ. The V segment lost 11 bases and the J segment 3 bases; nucleotides outside the gene matches: 12. The CDR3 spans 14 residues.

The chain employs TRBV18 and TRBJ1-6, with D uncertain. Trimming cost V 0 bases and J 6 bases, with 6 bases left between them. The CDR3 is 14 residues long. Germline assignment: CDR1 KGHSH and CDR2 LQKENI. CDR3 residues: CASSPPASNSPLHF. For the CDR3, the DNA is TGTGCCAGCTCACCACCGGCGAGTAATTCACCCCTCCACTTT.

The V and J genes are TRBV5-4 and TRBJ1-2, with TRBD1 as a possible D gene (6 bases). CDR1 is SGHNT and CDR2 is YYREEE in the germline V gene (reference sequence). The CDR3 is 14 residues long. Trimming shortened V by 4 bases and J by 7 bases, and 17 bases separated the two germline ends. CDR3 nucleotides: TGTGCCAGCAGCATACAGGGTGCGGAGAGTGGCTACACCTTC. Its protein product is CASSIQGAESGYTF.

The chain links TRBV12-5 to TRBJ1-1; D is perhaps TRBD1 (5 bases). The CDR3 covers 13 residues. Germline V CDR1 and CDR2: LGHNT, FRNRAP. V lost 7 bases and J 4 bases, leaving 13 bases between the germline ends. CDR3 sequence (DNA): TGTGCTAGTGTTGGAGGGGAGAGCACTGAAGCTTTCTTT. Its protein product is CASVGGESTEAFF.

This clonotype was recorded only once. V usage is TRBV7-3 and J usage is TRBJ2-3; D assignment may be TRBD1 or TRBD2 (5 bases each). CDR1 is SGHTA and CDR2 is FQGTGA in the germline V gene. The V and J ends lost 5 bases and 2 bases respectively, with 14 bases between them. The CDR3 length is 15 residues. The CDR3 coding sequence is TGTGCCAGCAGCCAGGGACGGATAGACACAGATACGCAGTATTTT. Translated: CASSQGRIDTDTQYF.

This clonotype showed up just a few times. The chain joins TRBV5-1 to TRBJ2-1, with 8 bases fitting TRBD2. Germline loops: CDR1 SGHRS, CDR2 YFSETQ. The trim removed 1 base at V and 3 bases at J, leaving 9 bases unmatched. The length of the CDR3 is 17 residues. CDR3 DNA sequence: TGCGCCAGCAGCTTGTCCTTCCTCGCGGGGGGCTACAATGAGCAGTTCTTC. Residues: CASSLSFLAGGYNEQFF.

This clonotype was observed a handful of times. This sequence joins TRBV7-8 and TRBJ2-2, with 8 bases fitting TRBD1. The CDR3 has 16 residues. In germline, CDR1 is SGHVS, CDR2 FQNEAQ. With V trimmed by 9 bases and J by 0 bases, 9 bases remained unmatched. CDR3 bases: TGTGCCAGGGGGGGACAGGCAGGTTCGAACACCGGGGAGCTGTTTTTT. Protein sequence: CARGGQAGSNTGELFF.

V gene TRBV5-1 combines with J gene TRBJ2-2; D is unresolved. The V gene's germline CDR1 is SGHRS and CDR2 YFSETQ. The CDR3 has 13 amino acids. Trimming removed 3 bases from V and 6 bases from J, with 9 bases in between. The CDR3, as DNA: TGCGCCAGCAGCTCACTGTCTCCCGGGGAGCTGTTTTTT. Translating gives CASSSLSPGELFF.

This clonotype was recorded at least ten times. The CDR3 region has the DNA TGTGCCAGCAGCTTAGGGGCAGGGCCGCGCACTGAAGCTTTCTTT. Its translation: CASSLGAGPRTEAFF. The genes are TRBV7-8 and TRBJ1-1; possible D gene TRBD1, 5 bases. This CDR3 has 15 amino acids. Germline-derived CDR1 and CDR2 are SGHVS and FQNEAQ. V shed 1 base and J shed 4 bases, with 13 bases lying between them.

This clonotype was detected many times. The CDR3 is CASSPGVGYEQYF. In nucleotides, the CDR3 is TGTGCCAGCAGCCCGGGGGTTGGCTACGAGCAGTACTTC. This sequence joins TRBV7-8 and TRBJ2-7; a weak D match, TRBD2 (6 bases). The germline CDR1 and CDR2 sequences are SGHVS and FQNEAQ. CDR3 size: 13 residues. Trimming removed 5 bases at V and 3 bases at J, with 11 bases between.

The rearrangement links TRBV14 to TRBJ2-2; TRBD1 aligns across 9 bases. Trimming at V came to 3 bases and at J to 1 base, leaving 9 bases not matched to a gene. This CDR3 is built from 18 residues. Germline CDR1 and CDR2: SGHDN and FVKESK. The CDR3 DNA reads TGTGCCAGCAGCCAGGGACAGGGCTCGTACCAGAACACCGGGGAGCTGTTTTTT. Amino acid sequence: CASSQGQGSYQNTGELFF.

In its sample, this clonotype was seen a few times. The V and J genes are TRBV6-6 and TRBJ1-2, with 10 bases lining up with TRBD1. The V and J ends lost 5 bases and 5 bases, in that order; junction bases with no gene match: 5. The CDR3 spans 14 residues. From germline, CDR1 is MNHNY and CDR2 SVGAGI (reference sequence). CDR3 region: CASSRGTGEYGYTF. In DNA form, the CDR3 reads TGTGCCAGCAGTCGAGGGACAGGGGAGTATGGCTACACCTTC.

This clonotype has more than one count but fewer than ten. V gene TRBV7-3 combines with J gene TRBJ1-1; tentative D call: TRBD1 (6 bases). The CDR3 totals 14 residues. Germline V gene lookup returns CDR1 SGHTA and CDR2 FQGTGA. V was clipped by 2 bases and J by 6 bases, with 13 bases between them. CDR3 amino acids: CASSLGGGDAEAFF. CDR3 DNA: TGTGCCAGCAGCTTAGGAGGGGGGGACGCTGAAGCTTTCTTT.

This clonotype has more than one count but fewer than ten. Here the CDR3 DNA reads TGTGCCAGCAGTGCAACAAGGGGGATGAGGGCTGGGGAGCTGTTTTTT. It codes for CASSATRGMRAGELFF. The V gene is TRBV2, the J gene TRBJ2-2, with D possibly TRBD1 on 6 matching bases. There are 16 residues in the CDR3. The ends were cut back, 4 bases at V and 8 bases at J, with 20 bases in the middle. Germline-derived CDR1 and CDR2 are SNHLY and FYNNEI.

This sequence joins TRBV5-4 and TRBJ1-2; 8 bases align to TRBD1. With V trimmed by 4 bases and J by 8 bases, 7 bases remained unmatched. The CDR3 covers 13 residues. The germline CDR1 and CDR2 sequences are SGHNT and YYREEE (reference sequence). CDR3 in DNA: TGTGCCAGCAGCGGAGGACAGGGAGGCGGCTACACCTTC. It encodes CASSGGQGGGYTF.

Regarding this clonotype: Being one base from a much bigger clone, this may be a read error. The chain uses TRBV12-3 or TRBV12-4 and TRBJ1-2, with 10 bases identical to TRBD1. This CDR3 has 15 residues. The chain's CDR3 is CASSRTGTGALGYAF. CDR3 nucleotide sequence: TGTGCCAGCAGTCGCACCGGGACAGGGGCTCTTGGCTACGCCTTC.

This clonotype has a count of ten or more. The chain carries TRBV7-2 and TRBJ1-2; no clear D gene. Looked up from germline, CDR1 is SGHTA and CDR2 is FQGNSA. The ends were cut back, 5 bases at V and 3 bases at J, with 13 bases in the middle. The CDR3 has 14 amino acids. CDR3 amino acids: CASSPIGFYYGYTF. The CDR3 nucleotides read TGTGCCAGCAGCCCGATTGGGTTCTACTATGGCTACACCTTC.

V gene TRBV6-6 combines with J gene TRBJ1-2; D possibly corresponds to TRBD1 (5 bases). Between the trimmed V and J ends, which lost 4 bases and 6 bases, there was a span of 6 bases. The V gene's germline CDR1 is MNHNY and CDR2 SVGAGI (reference sequence). The CDR3 has 11 residues. CDR3 loop: CASSSGDGYTF. CDR3 coding DNA: TGTGCCAGCAGTTCGGGGGATGGCTACACCTTC.

This clonotype was seen more than once but under ten times. The rearrangement links TRBV7-8 to TRBJ2-3; 7 positions match TRBD2. This CDR3 is 14 amino acids long. J was trimmed by 7 bases and V by 1 base; bases with no gene match: 5. Germline CDR1 and CDR2: SGHVS and FQNEAQ. The CDR3 sequence is CASSLVGGVNTQYF. The CDR3, as DNA: TGTGCCAGCAGCTTAGTGGGAGGGGTGAATACGCAGTATTTT.

This clonotype appeared a few times. The V and J genes are TRBV12-3 or TRBV12-4 and TRBJ2-2, with TRBD1 as a possible D gene (5 bases). V shed 4 bases and J shed 2 bases, with 11 bases lying between them. This CDR3 is 15 amino acids long. CDR3 region: CASSYGALNTGELFF. The CDR3 DNA follows: TGTGCCAGCAGTTATGGGGCCCTCAACACCGGGGAGCTGTTTTTT.

This clonotype has only a few counts. The rearrangement joins TRBV6-2 or TRBV6-3 to TRBJ2-7, with TRBD1 matching over 9 bases. Trimming took 7 bases from V and 5 from J; bases not matched to a gene: 6. Germline V gives CDR1 MNHEY, CDR2 SVGEGT. The CDR3 consists of 13 residues. The CDR3 coding sequence is TGTGCCAGCATCCCGAGGGACAGGGACGAGCAGTACTTC. The encoded protein is CASIPRDRDEQYF.

Only a few counts were recorded for this clonotype. This chain uses TRBV5-1 with TRBJ2-2; 7 nucleotides match TRBD1. The CDR3 consists of 15 residues. CDR1 and CDR2 (germline): SGHRS, YFSETQ. V lost 4 bases to trimming and J lost 3 bases; unmatched junction nucleotides: 6. The CDR3 protein is CASSAGQVDTGELFF. Here the CDR3 DNA reads TGCGCCAGCAGCGCCGGACAGGTCGACACCGGGGAGCTGTTTTTT.

Many counts were recorded for this clonotype. This sequence joins TRBV29-1 and TRBJ1-1, with unresolved D. The V and J ends lost 4 bases and 1 base respectively, with 4 bases between them. CDR1 SQVTM and CDR2 ANQGSEA come from the germline V gene. This CDR3 is built from 11 residues. The CDR3 reads CSVGENTEAFF. CDR3 DNA sequence: TGCAGCGTTGGGGAGAACACTGAAGCTTTCTTT.

This chain uses TRBV30 with TRBJ1-5; no definite D call. V lost 4 bases, J lost 2 bases, and 15 bases lay in between. The length of the CDR3 is 15 residues. Germline V gives CDR1 GTSNPN, CDR2 SVGIG (reference sequence). The CDR3 sequence is CAWMEGGNGNQPQHF. The CDR3, as DNA: TGTGCCTGGATGGAGGGAGGGAATGGCAATCAGCCCCAGCATTTT.

The sample holds a few counts of this clonotype. This chain links TRBV6-2 or TRBV6-3 with TRBJ1-1; TRBD1 aligns across 8 bases. J lost 8 bases, V lost 3 bases, and 11 bases had no gene match. Per the germline V gene, CDR1 is MNHEY and CDR2 is SVGEGT. CDR3 length equals 15 residues. This CDR3 reads CASSYPRTGKGEAFF. In nucleotides, the CDR3 is TGTGCCAGCAGTTATCCAAGGACAGGGAAAGGAGAAGCTTTCTTT.

CDR3 in DNA: TGTGCCAGCAGGACTAGCGGGGTGGACGCAGATACGCAGTATTTT. Translating gives CASRTSGVDADTQYF. This rearrangement joins TRBV27 to TRBJ2-3; 11 nucleotides line up with TRBD2. V was pared by 6 bases and J by 4 bases, with 6 bases of the junction left unmatched. The CDR3 is made up of 15 amino acids. Germline assignment: CDR1 MNHEY and CDR2 SMNVEV (reference sequence).

The rearrangement links TRBV7-9 to TRBJ2-7; D remains ambiguous. The V end lost 6 bases, the J end lost 1 base, and 10 bases lay between the germline ends. This CDR3 has 13 residues. Germline loops: CDR1 SEHNR, CDR2 FQNEAQ (reference sequence). The CDR3 loop is CASRGRFSYEQYF. For the CDR3, the DNA is TGTGCCAGCAGAGGACGGTTTTCCTACGAGCAGTACTTC.